What follows are 24 T cell receptor beta chains derived from one specimen sequenced in a study of cytomegalovirus exposure and HLA in healthy donors (dated by TCRdb to 2017 to 2019). The receptor library was made with the immunoSEQ multiplex PCR assay. A mixture of 60 forward primers for TCR Vbeta segments and 13 reverse primers for TCR Jbeta segments was used in the multiplex PCR. The immuneACCESS repertoire file appears here via TCRdb, limited to in-frame rearrangements. These files lack a portion of the clones; in checked studies, under half of the deficit traces to unresolved V genes, and the cause of the others is not known. The sample table shows around 190,000 clones, and roughly 78% are seen once. Approximately 0.69% of the sample belongs to the ten largest clones. Material: PBMCs. The receptors were gathered from a woman aged 40 to 50 in good health and CMV-seronegative.

The V call is TRBV30, the J call TRBJ2-1; D ambiguous. This CDR3 contains 14 residues. Per the germline V gene, CDR1 is GTSNPN and CDR2 is SVGIG (reference sequence). V was trimmed by 0 bases and J by 4 bases, leaving 10 bases between them. For the CDR3, the DNA is TGTGCCTGGAGTGTACTCGCGAGTTACAATGAGCAGTTCTTC. Translation gives CAWSVLASYNEQFF.

This chain joins TRBV7-3 and TRBJ2-3; possible D gene TRBD2, 6 bases. CDR1 SGHTA and CDR2 FQGTGA come from the germline V gene. V was cut by 5 bases and J by 3 bases, with 21 bases left in between. The CDR3 has 17 amino acids. The CDR3 DNA reads as TGTGCCAGCAGCCCGACTAGAATGGAAGGGGCAACAGATACGCAGTATTTT. Translated, it gives CASSPTRMEGATDTQYF.

This clone was counted once. The rearrangement joins TRBV6-1 to TRBJ2-3, with 7 nucleotides matching TRBD2. The CDR3 runs to 13 residues. Germline-derived CDR1 and CDR2 are MNHNS and SASEGT. The junction had 5 bases not matched to a gene; V was cut back by 5 bases and J by 6 bases. The DNA of the CDR3 is TGTGCCAGCAGTCAGCGGGGCGGCGATACGCAGTATTTT. It is translated as CASSQRGGDTQYF.

The chain employs TRBV28 and TRBJ1-6, with D possibly matching TRBD1 (5 bases). The CDR3 extends over 16 amino acids. The germline V gene has CDR1 MDHEN and CDR2 SYDVKM. V lost 6 bases and J 4 bases, leaving 16 bases between the germline ends. This CDR3 reads CASSAVADSYNSPLHF. The CDR3, as DNA: TGTGCCAGCAGCGCCGTCGCCGACAGTTATAATTCACCCCTCCACTTT.

This chain joins TRBV2 and TRBJ1-1; tentatively, D is TRBD1 (6 bases). Trimming left V 5 bases short and J 0 bases short, with 10 bases between. From germline, CDR1 is SNHLY and CDR2 FYNNEI. The CDR3 runs 14 residues. DNA for the CDR3: TGTGCCAGCAGTCTAGGACAGATGAACACTGAAGCTTTCTTT. Its protein is CASSLGQMNTEAFF. The variable domain in full, completed from reference TRBV2 and TRBJ1-1, reads EPEVTQTPSHQVTQMGQEVILRCVPISNHLYFYWYRQILGQKVEFLVSFYNNEISEKSEIFDDQFSVERPDGSNFTLKIRSTKLEDSAMYFCASSLGQMNTEAFFGQGTRLTVV.

This chain links TRBV5-6 with TRBJ2-7, with TRBD1 matching 8 bases. Germline trimming cut 4 bases from V and 3 bases from J; bases unmatched to any gene: 3. CDR1 SGHDT and CDR2 YYEEEE come from the germline V gene. The length of the CDR3 is 13 residues. This chain's CDR3 is CASSRQGSYEQYF. CDR3 nucleotides: TGTGCCAGCAGCCGACAGGGGAGCTACGAGCAGTACTTC.

The count of this clone is one. The chain employs TRBV30 and TRBJ1-2, with D perhaps TRBD1 (5 bases). Germline assignment: CDR1 GTSNPN and CDR2 SVGIG (reference sequence). The CDR3 extends over 13 amino acids. V gave up 0 bases and J gave up 6 bases, with 11 bases separating them. The CDR3 nucleotides are TGTGCCTGGAGTGTACGGTGGGGGGATGGCTACACCTTC. It yields the protein CAWSVRWGDGYTF.

Concerning this clone itself: The same CDR3 also results from other DNA sequences found in this sample. This chain's CDR3 is CASSLGATSNEKLFF. CDR3 in DNA: TGCGCCAGCAGCTTGGGGGCAACCTCGAATGAAAAACTGTTTTTT. The J gene is TRBJ1-4, the V gene TRBV5-1; no firm D call. The CDR3 has 15 residues. V lost 0 bases and J lost 5, with 11 bases in between. CDR1 and CDR2 from the germline V gene are SGHRS and YFSETQ.

The chain recombines TRBV4-1 with TRBJ1-5; TRBD1 aligns across 8 bases. In germline, CDR1 is MGHRA, CDR2 YSYEKL. The junction had 8 bases not matched to a gene; V was cut back by 1 base and J by 9 bases. This CDR3 contains 15 residues. CDR3 sequence reads: CASSQVGQGGRPQHF. The DNA for the CDR3 is TGCGCCAGCAGCCAAGTCGGACAGGGAGGCCGGCCCCAGCATTTT.

V gene TRBV27 combines with J gene TRBJ2-2, with D unclear. Germline V gene data show CDR1 as MNHEY and CDR2 as SMNVEV (reference sequence). Trimming cost V 5 bases and J 7 bases, with 5 bases left between them. The CDR3 extends over 11 amino acids. The CDR3 DNA follows: TGTGCCAGCAGTGCCTACGGGGAGCTGTTTTTT. Translated, it gives CASSAYGELFF.

The V and J genes are TRBV7-6 and TRBJ2-1; TRBD2 matches 12 bases. CDR1 is SGHVS, CDR2 FNYEAQ, per germline. The CDR3 runs 15 residues. The V segment lost 1 base and the J segment 10 bases; nucleotides outside the gene matches: 5. The CDR3 sequence is CASSLGLAGGGEQFF. In nucleotides, the CDR3 is TGTGCCAGCAGCTTAGGGCTAGCGGGAGGGGGAGAGCAGTTCTTC.

This chain connects TRBV11-3 to TRBJ2-7, with a weak D call TRBD1 (6 bases). This CDR3 contains 13 residues. CDR1 is SGHNT, CDR2 YENEEA, per germline. Trimming stripped 4 bases from V and 5 bases from J, with 12 bases between. For the CDR3, the DNA is TGTGCCAGCAGCTCGACAGGCGCCCACGAGCAGTACTTC. It translates to CASSSTGAHEQYF.

The gene calls are TRBV7-3 and TRBJ1-6; D uncertain. This CDR3 comprises 18 residues. Trimming shortened V by 5 bases and J by 0 bases, and 17 bases separated the two germline ends. Germline values: CDR1 SGHTA, CDR2 FQGTGA. CDR3 DNA: TGTGCCAGCAGCCTCCCGACGCTCCCTAGCTCCTATAATTCACCCCTCCACTTT. Protein: CASSLPTLPSSYNSPLHF.

This clone was detected many times. A read error may produce the germline difference seen at one junction end. The V call is TRBV5-6, the J call TRBJ1-2; TRBD1 matches 7 bases. Germline values: CDR1 SGHDT, CDR2 YYEEEE. The CDR3 contains 11 residues. For the CDR3, the DNA is TGTGCCAGCAGTCGGGACAGAGTTAGCGCCTTC. Translation gives CASSRDRVSAF.

This clone occurred a few times. The chain is built from TRBV30 and TRBJ1-1, with D hard to call. The CDR3 has 11 residues. From germline, CDR1 is GTSNPN and CDR2 SVGIG (reference sequence). V was cut by 1 base and J by 6 bases, with 6 bases left in between. In nucleotides, the CDR3 is TGTGCCTGGAGTGAAGAGGCTGAAGCTTTCTTT. Its protein is CAWSEEAEAFF.

The V gene is TRBV28, the J gene TRBJ2-3; the match to TRBD1 covers 8 bases. The CDR3 runs 15 residues. V was pared by 4 bases and J by 4 bases, with 7 bases of the junction left unmatched. The germline V gene has CDR1 MDHEN and CDR2 SYDVKM. CDR3 coding DNA: TGTGCCAGCAGTTCCCCCCGGACAGGGTCAGATACGCAGTATTTT. This gives the protein CASSSPRTGSDTQYF.

Details on this clone: Here the CDR3 omits its conserved ending phenylalanine or tryptophan, so a read error is the likely source. The limits of the CDR3 on the DNA are not certain, so only TCRdb's listed CDR3 is given. CDR3 loop: CAISPGGGR. This chain joins TRBV10-3 and TRBJ1-1; the table gives TRBD1 as D, unverified against the DNA. The CDR3 spans 9 residues, counting both ends. Germline lookup yields CDR1 ENHRY and CDR2 SYGVKD.

This clone was seen just once. The chain recombines TRBV30 with TRBJ2-5, with a tentative D call TRBD1 (6 bases). The V and J ends lost 8 bases and 11 bases respectively, with 18 bases between them. CDR1 GTSNPN and CDR2 SVGIG come from the germline V gene (reference sequence). The CDR3 runs to 11 residues. The CDR3 here is CALSQGGEQYF. The CDR3 DNA sequence: TGTGCCCTCTCCCAAGGGGGTGAGCAGTACTTC.

This clone was seen more than once but under ten times. This chain uses TRBV5-6 with TRBJ2-7; D is possibly TRBD1 (6 bases). There are 16 residues in the CDR3. CDR1 SGHDT and CDR2 YYEEEE come from the germline V gene. The ends were cut back, 3 bases at V and 5 bases at J, with 21 bases in the middle. The CDR3 is CASSYNKFTGFNEQYF. The CDR3 nucleotides read TGTGCCAGCAGCTACAATAAATTCACAGGGTTCAACGAGCAGTACTTC.

The chain has TRBV7-9 and TRBJ1-2, with 7 bases lining up with TRBD1. Germline trimming cut 4 bases from V and 7 bases from J; bases unmatched to any gene: 3. Germline assignment: CDR1 SEHNR and CDR2 FQNEAQ (reference sequence). The CDR3 covers 12 residues. The CDR3 DNA reads TGTGCCAGCAGCTCGGGACAGTCTGGCTACACCTTC. Amino acid sequence: CASSSGQSGYTF.

The J gene is TRBJ2-7, the V gene TRBV15, with D perhaps TRBD1 (8 bases). The CDR3 is 15 residues long. CDR1 and CDR2 (germline): LNHNV, YYDKDF (reference sequence). The V end was cut by 5 bases, the J end by 6 bases, with 20 bases between. The CDR3 sequence is CATSPSGTGYREQYF. The CDR3 nucleotides read TGTGCCACCAGCCCAAGCGGGACAGGTTATCGCGAGCAGTACTTC.

The chain joins TRBV10-3 to TRBJ2-5; TRBD2 matches at 7 bases. V shed 2 bases and J 3 bases; nucleotides not matched to a gene: 3. The CDR3 extends over 14 amino acids. Germline V CDR1 and CDR2: ENHRY, SYGVKD. CDR3 in DNA: TGTGCCATCAGTGAGAATGGGGGGGAAGAGACCCAGTACTTC. Protein: CAISENGGEETQYF.

This clone appeared once. CDR3 region: CASSLDGRSAGEGYTF. As DNA, the CDR3 is TGTGCCAGCAGCTTAGATGGGCGCTCAGCAGGGGAGGGCTACACCTTC. The chain joins TRBV7-6 to TRBJ1-2, with a weak D call TRBD1 (6 bases). Trimming removed 1 base at V and 8 bases at J, with 20 bases between. Germline V gives CDR1 SGHVS, CDR2 FNYEAQ. There are 16 residues in the CDR3.

The rearrangement uses TRBV30 and TRBJ2-1; TRBD2 matches at 11 bases. The CDR3 spans 14 residues. With 8 bases clipped from V and 6 bases from J, the junction kept 9 bases outside the gene matches. CDR1 and CDR2 from the germline V gene are GTSNPN and SVGIG (reference sequence). DNA for the CDR3: TGTGCCGGGGAAATAGCGGGGGGGACCAATGAGCAGTTCTTC. This sequence encodes CAGEIAGGTNEQFF.